A single sample gave rise to the 23 T cell receptor beta chains below, sequenced in a study of beta chain features in type 1 diabetes. The investigators reverse transcribed all of the isolated RNA, so they sequenced expressed TCRB transcripts. Only in-frame clones appear in the TCRdb table, and some are missing; sequencing was by immunoSEQ multiplex PCR. The sample yields 28,000 or so clones, about 65% seen once. Their target antigens are unknown. Points from the study as a whole: For Type 1 diabetes patients, all four CD4+ subsets carried TCRB CDR3s that were moderately but significantly shorter.

Sequencing was carried out using Tregs from blood. The receptors derive from a woman aged 25-40 years with type 1 diabetes.

This clone came up a few times. The V gene is TRBV30, the J gene TRBJ2-2, with D perhaps TRBD1 (7 bases). This CDR3 region has 16 residues. Germline V gives CDR1 GTSNPN, CDR2 SVGIG (reference sequence). V lost 2 bases and J lost 5, with 18 bases in between. As DNA, the CDR3 is TGTGCCTGGAGTCTGGCGGCAGGGGGAGGTACCGGGGAGCTGTTTTTT. This gives the protein CAWSLAAGGGTGELFF. The entire variable domain, with the rest obtained from reference TRBV30 and TRBJ2-2, is as follows: SQTIHQWPATLVQPVGSPLSLECTVEGTSNPNLYWYRQAAGRGLQLLFYSVGIGQISSEVPQNLSASRPQDRQFILSSKKLLLSDSGFYLCAWSLAAGGGTGELFFGEGSRLTVL.

V and J are TRBV29-1 and TRBJ2-3; 10 positions match TRBD1. CDR1 is SQVTM, CDR2 ANQGSEA, per germline. The trim removed 6 bases at V and 4 bases at J, leaving 7 bases unmatched. The CDR3 is 14 amino acids. The CDR3 protein is CSVGGTGVSDTQYF. CDR3 DNA: TGCAGCGTGGGCGGGACAGGGGTGTCAGATACGCAGTATTTT.

J is TRBJ2-7 and V is TRBV28; D may be TRBD2 (5 bases). Per the germline V gene, CDR1 is MDHEN and CDR2 is SYDVKM. The V gene lost 6 bases and the J gene lost 3 bases, with 18 bases spanning the gap. This CDR3 has 15 amino acids. DNA for the CDR3: TGTGCCAGCAGGGTCGGGAACGAAGACTACTACGAGCAGTACTTC. This codes for CASRVGNEDYYEQYF.

This clone was counted between two and nine times. The chain uses TRBV11-3 and TRBJ2-7; maybe TRBD2 (6 bases). The V end lost 5 bases, the J end lost 2 bases, and 16 bases lay between the germline ends. CDR3 length: 15 residues. Per the germline V gene, CDR1 is SGHNT and CDR2 is YENEEA. CDR3 nucleotide sequence: TGTGCCAGCAGCATTGCCGGGACTGCTACCTACGAGCAGTACTTC. Protein: CASSIAGTATYEQYF.

The CDR3 protein is CASCPDRPSYNEQFF. In DNA form, the CDR3 reads TGCGCCAGCTGTCCGGACAGACCCTCCTACAATGAGCAGTTCTTC. V usage is TRBV5-1 and J usage is TRBJ2-1; the D gene is possibly TRBD1 (6 bases). This CDR3 region has 15 residues. Germline V gives CDR1 SGHRS, CDR2 YFSETQ. V dropped 7 bases and J dropped 0 bases, with 14 bases sitting between them.

The V and J genes are TRBV19 and TRBJ2-7; 7 bases agree with TRBD2. The germline V gene has CDR1 LNHDA and CDR2 SQIVND (reference sequence). This CDR3 is 15 amino acids long. Losses at the gene ends were 6 bases for V and 3 bases for J; bases not matched to a gene: 11. DNA of the CDR3: TGTGCCAGTAGCCCCAGGACTAGTATGGGCTACGAGCAGTACTTC. This codes for CASSPRTSMGYEQYF.

This clone was recorded a few times. This chain joins TRBV25-1 and TRBJ1-1; weak D call: TRBD1 (5 bases). Germline CDR1 is MGHDK and CDR2 is SYGVNS. The CDR3 length is 16 residues. V lost 1 base, J lost 4 bases, and 16 bases lay in between. CDR3 sequence reads: CASSEFGGVRATEAFF. In DNA, the CDR3 is TGTGCCAGCAGTGAATTCGGGGGAGTCCGGGCCACTGAAGCTTTCTTT.

V gene TRBV28 combines with J gene TRBJ1-4; no firm D call. Germline CDR1 MDHEN, CDR2 SYDVKM. CDR3 length: 12 amino acids. V was trimmed by 7 bases and J by 7 bases, leaving 10 bases between them. CDR3 loop: CASISHGEKLFF. The CDR3 coding sequence is TGTGCCAGCATCTCCCACGGTGAAAAACTGTTTTTT.

The V and J genes are TRBV5-1 and TRBJ2-6; D may be TRBD1 (6 bases). Germline lookup yields CDR1 SGHRS and CDR2 YFSETQ. V lost 4 bases to trimming and J lost 4 bases, with 21 bases between them. The CDR3 sequence is 18 residues long. CDR3 loop: CASSVTGYPLRGANVLTF. CDR3 coding DNA: TGCGCCAGCAGCGTCACAGGGTACCCCTTGAGGGGGGCCAACGTCCTGACTTTC.

This clone was observed a handful of times. The chain carries TRBV18 and TRBJ2-3; no clear D gene. This CDR3 is 14 amino acids long. Germline V lookup: CDR1 KGHSH, CDR2 LQKENI. The germline V and J ends were trimmed by 2 bases and 9 bases, with 15 bases remaining between them. For the CDR3, the DNA is TGTGCCAGCTCACCAACTTCACCGAGCGACACGCAGTATTTT. Translated: CASSPTSPSDTQYF.

The J gene is TRBJ2-3, the V gene TRBV5-8; D not certain. Per the germline V gene, CDR1 is SGHTS and CDR2 is YDEGEE. V was cut by 0 bases and J by 0 bases, with 8 bases left in between. CDR3 length: 15 residues. The CDR3, as DNA: TGTGCCAGCAGCTTGGAGGTAGCTAGCACAGATACGCAGTATTTT. It encodes CASSLEVASTDTQYF.

This chain connects TRBV4-1 to TRBJ2-3; TRBD2 agrees at 14 bases. Germline-derived CDR1 and CDR2 are MGHRA and YSYEKL. The CDR3 length is 19 residues. The V and J ends lost 0 bases and 3 bases, in that order; junction bases with no gene match: 8. The CDR3: CASSQDLWGLAGVTDTQYF. CDR3 DNA sequence: TGCGCCAGCAGCCAAGATCTTTGGGGACTAGCGGGAGTTACAGATACGCAGTATTTT.

CDR3 protein: CASSRGLAGGFQETQYF. For the CDR3, the DNA is TGCGCCAGCAGCCGGGGACTAGCGGGGGGGTTCCAAGAGACCCAGTACTTC. The chain joins TRBV5-1 to TRBJ2-5; TRBD2 matches at 16 bases. V shed 4 bases, J shed 1 base, and the junction held 4 bases outside the gene matches. The CDR3 extends over 17 amino acids. The V gene's germline CDR1 is SGHRS and CDR2 YFSETQ.

The table lists this clone with a few counts. This rearrangement joins TRBV5-4 to TRBJ2-5; no reliable D call. Trimming removed 2 bases at V and 1 base at J, with 6 bases between. The CDR3 contains 13 residues. Germline V gene lookup returns CDR1 SGHNT and CDR2 YYREEE (reference sequence). The CDR3 DNA reads TGTGCCAGCAGCTTCACAGCCCAAGAGACCCAGTACTTC. Translated: CASSFTAQETQYF.

This chain links TRBV29-1 with TRBJ1-5, with 9 bases identical to TRBD1. The V segment lost 6 bases and the J segment 4 bases; nucleotides outside the gene matches: 4. This CDR3 is built from 13 residues. Germline values: CDR1 SQVTM, CDR2 ANQGSEA. The CDR3 is CSVGDRVNQPQHF. The CDR3 DNA follows: TGCAGCGTCGGGGACAGGGTGAATCAGCCCCAGCATTTT.

This clone was seen a handful of times. The chain couples TRBV5-1 to TRBJ2-2; D is unclear. The CDR3 has 13 residues. Per germline, CDR1 SGHRS and CDR2 YFSETQ. Trimming left V 1 base short and J 6 bases short, with 7 bases between. The CDR3 coding sequence is TGCGCCAGCAGCTTGCCCCCCGCCGGGGAGCTGTTTTTT. This gives the protein CASSLPPAGELFF.

This sequence joins TRBV19 and TRBJ2-7; the D is unclear. Germline CDR1 reads LNHDA; CDR2 reads SQIVND (reference sequence). This CDR3 comprises 11 residues. The V gene lost 5 bases and the J gene lost 5 bases, with 7 bases spanning the gap. CDR3 sequence: CASSRLDEQYF. CDR3 coding DNA: TGTGCCAGTAGTCGTCTAGACGAGCAGTACTTC.

This clone was seen a handful of times. The gene calls are TRBV6-6 and TRBJ2-2; tentatively, D is TRBD1 (5 bases). Germline CDR1 and CDR2: MNHNY and SVGAGI (reference sequence). The CDR3 runs 13 residues. Trimming stripped 6 bases from V and 6 bases from J, with 11 bases between. This chain's CDR3 is CASRRQGPGELFF. The DNA of the CDR3 is TGTGCCAGCAGGAGGCAGGGTCCCGGGGAGCTGTTTTTT.

This clone was seen a few times. The chain recombines TRBV10-3 with TRBJ2-5; 11 nucleotides match TRBD2. The germline CDR1 and CDR2 sequences are ENHRY and SYGVKD. The junction had 8 bases not matched to a gene; V was cut back by 6 bases and J by 5 bases. The CDR3 loop spans 15 amino acids. The CDR3 DNA sequence: TGTGCCATCAGCGTACTAGCGGGAGAGGGTGAGACCCAGTACTTC. Its protein is CAISVLAGEGETQYF.

In this sample, this clone turned up a few times. This chain connects TRBV4-2 to TRBJ2-3; 10 positions match TRBD2. CDR1 and CDR2 (germline): LGHNA, YNFKEQ. CDR3 size: 15 residues. With V trimmed by 5 bases and J by 0 bases, 2 bases remained unmatched. This CDR3 reads CASSASGRSTDTQYF. In DNA, the CDR3 is TGTGCCAGCAGCGCTAGCGGGAGAAGCACAGATACGCAGTATTTT.

This clone was counted only a few times. The chain links TRBV6-1 to TRBJ1-5; possible D gene TRBD1, 6 bases. Deletions cut 9 bases from V and 4 bases from J, with 19 bases between. Germline lookup yields CDR1 MNHNS and CDR2 SASEGT. The CDR3 is 15 amino acids. The DNA for the CDR3 is TGTGCCAGTTTCAGGGCCCAGGGGTGGAATCAGCCCCAGCATTTT. Its translation is CASFRAQGWNQPQHF.

There are a few counts of this clone. The CDR3 bases are TGTGCCAGCAGTCGAGTGAGAGGAAACACCATATATTTT. It encodes CASSRVRGNTIYF. J is TRBJ1-3 and V is TRBV28; no definite D call. CDR3 size: 13 residues. V was pared by 5 bases and J by 4 bases, with 9 bases between. Germline CDR1 and CDR2: MDHEN and SYDVKM.

The rearrangement uses TRBV7-3 and TRBJ2-1, with D possibly TRBD1 on 6 matching bases. The V and J ends lost 3 bases and 5 bases respectively, with 8 bases between them. The germline V gene encodes CDR1 SGHTA and CDR2 FQGTGA. The CDR3 totals 13 residues. The CDR3 is CASSLAGDNEQFF. CDR3 bases: TGTGCCAGCAGCTTGGCAGGGGACAATGAGCAGTTCTTC.